These 6 T cell receptor beta chains share one sample of origin, sequenced in a study of blood T cell repertoires in COVID-19. The data were produced by immunoSEQ multiplex PCR, yet TCRdb's version contains in-frame clones alone and is incomplete. The data show under 150,000 clones, approximately 90% seen once. The specimen was peripheral blood. The source of these receptors is a human donor in a cohort sampled during active COVID-19.

The chain joins TRBV7-2 to TRBJ1-2; 8 nucleotides agree with TRBD1. CDR1 and CDR2 (germline): SGHTA, FQGNSA. The V segment lost 5 bases and the J segment 7 bases; nucleotides outside the gene matches: 9. The CDR3 length is 14 residues. The CDR3 nucleotides are TGTGCCAGCAGCGCCGGACAGGGTTCCTTTGGCTACACCTTC. Translation: CASSAGQGSFGYTF.

The V and J genes are TRBV2 and TRBJ1-6; D might be TRBD1 (5 bases). The CDR3 contains 14 residues. The V end was cut by 7 bases, the J end by 4 bases, with 11 bases between. The germline V gene encodes CDR1 SNHLY and CDR2 FYNNEI. CDR3 in DNA: TGTGCCAGCAAAGGGGCCGGGTATAATTCACCCCTCCACTTT. Its translation: CASKGAGYNSPLHF.

The V call is TRBV10-3, the J call TRBJ1-2; the match to TRBD1 covers 7 bases. The CDR3 runs 14 residues. With V trimmed by 2 bases and J by 5 bases, 5 bases remained unmatched. From germline, CDR1 is ENHRY and CDR2 SYGVKD. CDR3 nucleotides: TGTGCCATCAGTGAGCCAGGGGGTTTTTATGGCTACACCTTC. This translates into CAISEPGGFYGYTF.

The V gene is TRBV19, the J gene TRBJ2-1; D ambiguous. This CDR3 has 13 residues. Per germline, CDR1 LNHDA and CDR2 SQIVND (reference sequence). V was cut by 6 bases and J by 8 bases, with 14 bases left in between. The CDR3 loop is CASRPPSSHEQFF. Here the CDR3 DNA reads TGTGCCAGTAGACCCCCGTCGAGCCATGAGCAGTTCTTC.

This clone was seen only a few times. The genes are TRBV7-9 and TRBJ1-4; TRBD1 matches at 9 bases. The germline CDR1 and CDR2 sequences are SEHNR and FQNEAQ (reference sequence). The ends lost 5 bases at V and 4 bases at J; junction bases unmatched: 8. CDR3 size: 16 residues. CDR3 protein: CASSESGQGINEKLFF. Written as DNA, the CDR3 is TGTGCCAGCAGCGAGTCGGGACAGGGAATTAATGAAAAACTGTTTTTT.

The V call is TRBV7-8, the J call TRBJ2-2; 8 bases line up with TRBD2. The junction had 4 bases not matched to a gene; V was cut back by 3 bases and J by 4 bases. Germline CDR1 and CDR2: SGHVS and FQNEAQ. The CDR3 has 15 residues. The CDR3 sequence is CASSFGGGTTGELFF. The CDR3 DNA sequence: TGTGCCAGCAGCTTCGGGGGGGGCACCACCGGGGAGCTGTTTTTT.